Described below is a single TCR beta chain sequence and its context. The sample belongs to a study of naive and memory T cell subsets. The beta constant-region primer was an equimolar mix of two oligonucleotides covering TRBC1 and TRBC2. Ligated cDNA was amplified by four rounds of PCR with nested alpha and beta constant-region primers and SP2. TCRdb re-derived calls from the UMI-ligation and nested PCR reads in MiXCR, one entry per CDR3 protein. Of about 120,000 distinct CDR3 sequences in the sample, 35% to 40% were seen once. The germline V gene encodes CDR1 MRHNA and CDR2 SNTAGT. V dropped 6 bases and J dropped 4; count of bases not matched to a gene: 21. There are 20 residues in the CDR3.

The sequence derives from a human donor in good health. The chain combines TRBV6-4 with TRBJ1-6; 7 bases agree with TRBD1. What was sequenced was central memory CD4+ T cells from blood. The CDR3 DNA reads as TGTGCCAGCAGCCCCCCGAAGACAGGGAGAGAACTTAATTATAATTCACCCCTCCACTTT. Residues: CASSPPKTGRELNYNSPLHF.